Listed below are T cell receptor beta chains from one sample, sequenced in a study of STAT5B mutations in CD4+ large granular lymphocyte leukemia. TCRdb's copy holds only in-frame clones and misses some; the assay was immunoSEQ multiplex PCR. The table has about 36,000 clones, about 80% seen once. Sequences were obtained from CD4+ T cells from blood buffy coats. These receptors originate from a human donor in good health. CDR3s include the opening cysteine and the closing phenylalanine or tryptophan. The D gene is left open where the match is weak. Not all rows give a size; the values are once, few, many and, for expanded clones, a class.

J	size	length	V	D	CDR3	DNA
TRBJ2-6	.	15	TRBV5-5	.	CASSLGGDGANVLTF	TGTGCCAGCAGCTTGGGGGGCGATGGGGCCAACGTCCTGACTTTC
TRBJ1-5	medium-sized	16	TRBV9	.	CASSVGGGQGNQPQHF	TGTGCCAGCAGCGTAGGTGGGGGTCAGGGCAATCAGCCCCAGCATTTT
TRBJ1-4	.	14	TRBV5-1	.	CASSLRSTNEKLFF	TGCGCCAGCAGCTTGCGTTCAACTAATGAAAAACTGTTTTTT
TRBJ1-5	few	13	TRBV6-5	.	CASSFQQRQPQHF	TGTGCCAGCAGTTTTCAGCAGAGGCAGCCCCAGCATTTT
TRBJ2-5	.	14	TRBV7-7	.	CASSLSGVRETQYF	TGTGCTAGCAGCTTAAGCGGAGTTAGGGAGACCCAGTACTTC
TRBJ2-7	few	16	TRBV9	.	CASSPRTLARFYEQYF	TGTGCCAGCAGCCCCAGGACTCTAGCGCGATTCTACGAGCAGTACTTC
TRBJ2-1	once	14	TRBV19	TRBD2	CASTGLAVDNEQFF	TGTGCCAGTACCGGACTAGCGGTTGACAATGAGCAGTTCTTC
TRBJ1-4	.	17	TRBV19	TRBD1	CASSTQPTTGGGEKLFF	TGTGCCAGTAGTACCCAACCCACGACAGGGGGCGGTGAAAAACTGTTTTTT
TRBJ1-4	.	13	TRBV5-1	.	CASTDTHNEKLFF	TGCGCCAGCACGGACACCCACAATGAAAAACTGTTTTTT
TRBJ1-5	few	13	TRBV7-8	.	CASSLGLDQPQHF	TGTGCCAGCAGCTTAGGCCTGGATCAGCCCCAGCATTTT
TRBJ2-7	.	14	TRBV5-6	.	CASSLGQEPYAQYF	TGTGCCAGCAGCTTGGGACAGGAGCCCTACGCGCAGTACTTC
TRBJ2-7	.	15	TRBV25-1	.	CASSELSAGFYEQYF	TGTGCCAGCAGTGAATTGTCAGCCGGATTCTACGAGCAGTACTTC
TRBJ2-3	.	15	TRBV14	TRBD2	CASSPGLAEVDTQYF	TGTGCCAGCAGCCCTGGACTAGCCGAAGTAGATACGCAGTATTTT
TRBJ1-3	.	15	TRBV7-2	.	CASSLLRYGGNTIYF	TGTGCCAGCAGCTTATTGCGATATGGGGGAAACACCATATATTTT
TRBJ2-3	.	13	TRBV5-1	.	CASSLIPTDTQYF	TGCGCCAGCAGCTTGATCCCCACAGATACGCAGTATTTT
TRBJ2-1	.	16	TRBV4-3	.	CASSQDGQGGGHEQFF	TGCGCCAGCAGCCAAGATGGGCAGGGAGGGGGCCATGAGCAGTTCTTC
TRBJ1-2	.	14	TRBV25-1	TRBD1	CASSQGGSVYGYTF	TGTGCCAGCAGTCAAGGGGGCAGTGTCTATGGCTACACCTTC
TRBJ2-2	.	17	TRBV5-4	TRBD2	CASSLDSLASNTGELFF	TGTGCCAGCAGCTTGGACTCACTAGCGTCGAACACCGGGGAGCTGTTTTTT
TRBJ1-2	.	14	TRBV19	TRBD1	CASSPMDRGDGYTF	TGTGCCAGTAGTCCTATGGACAGGGGCGACGGCTACACCTTC
TRBJ2-7	.	16	TRBV19	TRBD1	CASTQRGQGASYEQYF	TGTGCCAGTACTCAGAGGGGACAGGGAGCGTCCTACGAGCAGTACTTC
TRBJ1-5	.	14	TRBV6-5	.	CASALSGGDQPQHF	TGTGCCAGCGCACTCAGCGGAGGGGATCAGCCCCAGCATTTT
TRBJ2-7	.	14	TRBV19	TRBD1	CASTSQGDPYEQYF	TGTGCCAGTACCTCGCAGGGGGATCCCTACGAGCAGTACTTC
TRBJ2-2	.	17	TRBV7-9	.	CASSLPRAGSNTGELFF	TGTGCCAGCAGCTTACCGAGGGCTGGGTCGAACACCGGGGAGCTGTTTTTT